Included here is one TCR beta chain sequence, with context. The sample is drawn from a study of shared clonotypes between healthy human individuals. The overall study: Contributing individuals were a couple of females and three males aged 18 to 49.

There are 13 residues in the CDR3. CDR1 SGHTA and CDR2 FQGTGA come from the germline V gene. The ends were cut back, 1 base at V and 0 bases at J, with 3 bases in the middle. Measured with immunoSEQ multiplex PCR; TCRdb has only the in-frame clones, and not every one. The sample shows some 480,000 clones, 79% of them seen only once. Specimen: PBMCs. V usage is TRBV7-3 and J usage is TRBJ1-1; D uncertain. The clonotype comes from a woman aged 40 to 55 in good health. Some clones in this sample may be carry-over from other donors' samples. In DNA, the CDR3 is TGTGCCAGCAGCTTAATGATGAACACTGAAGCTTTCTTT. Protein sequence: CASSLMMNTEAFF.